The 14 T cell receptor beta chains reported below all come from one sample, sequenced in a study of T cell responses to AZD1222 COVID-19 vaccine. Some clones are missing from TCRdb's copy, which holds only in-frame ones; the method was immunoSEQ multiplex PCR. The sample has around 190,000 clones, around nine tenths seen once; the top ten hold more than 9%. The sample was peripheral blood, taken 28 days after the second AZD1222 dose. All receptors derive from an adult who received the AZD1222 COVID-19 vaccine.

This chain uses TRBV5-1 with TRBJ2-7; TRBD1 or TRBD2 may be the D gene (6 bases each). CDR3 size: 15 residues. The V and J ends lost 4 bases and 0 bases respectively, with 14 bases between them. Germline lookup yields CDR1 SGHRS and CDR2 YFSETQ. The CDR3 loop reads CASSGGTSDSYEQYF. In DNA form, the CDR3 reads TGCGCCAGCAGCGGCGGGACATCAGACTCCTACGAGCAGTACTTC.

This clone was seen more than once but under ten times. V is TRBV19 and J is TRBJ1-1, with a weak D call TRBD1 (6 bases). Trimming left V 7 bases short and J 5 bases short, with 17 bases between. CDR1 is LNHDA and CDR2 is SQIVND in the germline V gene (reference sequence). The CDR3 has 14 residues. CDR3 sequence reads: CASMDSLRSTEAFF. The CDR3 DNA reads TGTGCCAGTATGGACAGCCTCCGGTCGACTGAAGCTTTCTTT.

The chain links TRBV6-2 or TRBV6-3 to TRBJ1-1; D may be TRBD1 (6 bases). Germline CDR1 reads MNHEY; CDR2 reads SVGEGT. V was pared by 2 bases and J by 0 bases, with 19 bases between. This CDR3 comprises 18 residues. The CDR3 DNA is TGTGCCAGCAGTTACGCCCCAGACAGGAACCCCATGAACACTGAAGCTTTCTTT. The encoded protein is CASSYAPDRNPMNTEAFF.

The V call is TRBV7-3, the J call TRBJ2-2, with unresolved D. The CDR3 contains 11 residues. Trimming removed 2 bases from V and 8 bases from J, with 3 bases in between. Germline-derived CDR1 and CDR2 are SGHTA and FQGTGA. In nucleotides, the CDR3 is TGTGCCAGCAGCTTAGAGGGGGAGCTGTTTTTT. Translated: CASSLEGELFF.

The chain couples TRBV12-3 or TRBV12-4 to TRBJ1-2, with a weak D call TRBD1 (5 bases). The CDR3 is 13 residues long. V gave up 3 bases and J gave up 4 bases, with 9 bases separating them. CDR3 protein: CASSLTGVYGYTF. The DNA of the CDR3 is TGTGCCAGCAGTTTGACGGGGGTCTATGGCTACACCTTC.

The rearrangement joins TRBV27 to TRBJ2-5; D call uncertain. Trimming cost V 6 bases and J 1 base, with 12 bases left between them. The germline V gene has CDR1 MNHEY and CDR2 SMNVEV (reference sequence). The CDR3 totals 14 residues. DNA of the CDR3: TGTGCCAGCAGCGACCTAGGAGTCCAAGAGACCCAGTACTTC. It specifies CASSDLGVQETQYF.

The V and J genes are TRBV5-1 and TRBJ2-5; D is uncertain. V was trimmed by 4 bases and J by 5 bases, leaving 15 bases between them. Germline lookup yields CDR1 SGHRS and CDR2 YFSETQ. This CDR3 is 14 amino acids long. Written as DNA, the CDR3 is TGCGCCAGCAGCCCCGGTCTCTCGGGCGAGACCCAGTACTTC. Encoded protein: CASSPGLSGETQYF.

The chain recombines TRBV4-2 with TRBJ2-3; TRBD2 aligns across 13 bases. Germline CDR1 is LGHNA and CDR2 is YNFKEQ. This CDR3 region has 17 residues. The V segment lost 4 bases and the J segment 1 base; nucleotides outside the gene matches: 5. This chain's CDR3 is CASSLRTSGGRTDTQYF. DNA of the CDR3: TGTGCCAGCAGCCTCAGGACTAGCGGGGGACGCACAGATACGCAGTATTTT.

The CDR3 protein is CASATREYEQYF. The CDR3 coding sequence is TGTGCCAGCGCGACGCGGGAGTACGAGCAGTACTTC. J is TRBJ2-7 and V is TRBV6-4; 7 bases agree with TRBD2. Germline V gene lookup returns CDR1 MRHNA and CDR2 SNTAGT. The CDR3 runs 12 residues. Trimming cost V 8 bases and J 4 bases; bases outside gene matches: 5.

This chain joins TRBV6-5 and TRBJ2-1, with a weak D call TRBD1 (5 bases). The CDR3 has 14 amino acids. The V gene lost 2 bases and the J gene lost 3 bases, with 8 bases spanning the gap. Germline V CDR1 and CDR2: MNHEY, SVGAGI. CDR3 sequence: CASSYGANYNEQFF. The CDR3 bases are TGTGCCAGCAGTTACGGGGCCAACTACAATGAGCAGTTCTTC.

The gene calls are TRBV7-9 and TRBJ2-5; D unresolved. This CDR3 comprises 14 residues. V lost 2 bases and J lost 1, with 8 bases in between. Germline V gene sequence: CDR1 SEHNR, CDR2 FQNEAQ (reference sequence). This CDR3 is CASSLLGSQETQYF. The CDR3 DNA is TGTGCCAGCAGCTTATTAGGATCCCAAGAGACCCAGTACTTC.

CDR3 protein: CAWTRVTGDSPLHF. Here the CDR3 DNA reads TGTGCCTGGACCCGGGTAACAGGGGACTCACCCCTCCACTTT. The chain employs TRBV30 and TRBJ1-6, with 7 bases lining up with TRBD1. The germline gives CDR1 GTSNPN, CDR2 SVGIG (reference sequence). The CDR3 is made up of 14 amino acids. Losses at the gene ends were 4 bases for V and 10 bases for J; bases not matched to a gene: 10. The full variable domain, with the rest looked up from reference TRBV30 and TRBJ1-6, is SQTIHQWPATLVQPVGSPLSLECTVEGTSNPNLYWYRQAAGRGLQLLFYSVGIGQISSEVPQNLSASRPQDRQFILSSKKLLLSDSGFYLCAWTRVTGDSPLHFGNGTRLTVT.

On this clone itself: Germline is not matched at one junction end, which may reflect a read error. The chain couples TRBV7-3 to TRBJ2-3; 8 nucleotides line up with TRBD1. Per the germline V gene, CDR1 is SGHTA and CDR2 is FQGTGA. The CDR3 loop spans 13 amino acids. CDR3 residues: CASSITGGNTQYF. As DNA, the CDR3 is TGTGCCAGCAGCATAACAGGGGGGAATACGCAGTATTTT.

V and J are TRBV9 and TRBJ2-2, with 10 bases lining up with TRBD1. V was pared by 4 bases and J by 5 bases, with 11 bases of the junction left unmatched. There are 17 residues in the CDR3. Germline CDR1 SGDLS, CDR2 YYNGEE. The DNA of the CDR3 is TGTGCCAGCAGCCCCCGAACCGGGACAGGGGTTACCGGGGAGCTGTTTTTT. Translated, it gives CASSPRTGTGVTGELFF.